This T cell receptor (beta chain) came from a study of cytomegalovirus exposure and HLA in healthy donors. Study at large: Membership in the Caucasian-associated ancestry cluster was found for 75% to 85% of approximately 380 genotyped donors.

The CDR3 has 17 amino acids. Trimming took 4 bases from V and 6 from J, leaving 22 bases between them. Germline values: CDR1 LNHDA, CDR2 SQIVND (reference sequence). Amplification used 60 Vbeta primers and 13 Jbeta primers. Assay: immunoSEQ multiplex PCR; the TCRdb copy retains only in-frame clones and omits some. The sample contains over 95,000 clones, approximately 80% of which appear only once. The sequencing input was PBMCs. The TCR sequence derives from a man between 40 and 49 years old in good health and CMV-seropositive. V and J are TRBV19 and TRBJ1-5, with a weak D call TRBD1 (5 bases). This CDR3 reads CASSNPWGGTLSQPQHF. The CDR3, as DNA: TGTGCCAGTAGTAACCCCTGGGGAGGGACGTTAAGTCAGCCCCAGCATTTT.